A selection of T cell receptor beta chains follows, all from one sample in a study of radiotherapy plus CTLA-4 blockade in lung cancer. Measured with immunoSEQ multiplex PCR; TCRdb has only the in-frame clones, and not every one. The profile shows roughly 39,000 clones, about 73% of them singletons. Sequencing used peripheral blood, obtained from a patient treated with radiotherapy plus ipilimumab. Receptors were obtained from a human donor with non-small cell lung cancer who had stable disease on radiotherapy plus ipilimumab. Each CDR3 is given with its conserved first and last residue. Each record gives: J gene, V gene, D gene, clone size, CDR3 DNA, CDR3 protein. D genes are given only for firm matches. The listing skips clone size in some rows; elsewhere it reads once, few, many or a size class.

TRBJ1-1 TRBV28 NA NA TGTGCCAGCACCGGGGGAGAGGCGAGGCCTGAAGCTTTCTTT CASTGGEARPEAFF
TRBJ1-4 TRBV7-2 TRBD1 few TGTGCCAGCAGCCGGGACAGGGTCTACGAAAAACTGTTTTTT CASSRDRVYEKLFF
TRBJ1-5 TRBV4-3 NA NA TGCGCCAGCAGCCAAGATCCAGAAAGCAATCAGCCCCAGCATTTT CASSQDPESNQPQHF
TRBJ1-3 TRBV14 NA few TGTGCCAGCAGCACCGGCCTAGTATCTGGAAACACCATATATTTT CASSTGLVSGNTIYF
TRBJ1-6 TRBV9 NA NA TGTGCCAGCAGCCCCCCGGGAGGGTATTCACCCCTCCACTTT CASSPPGGYSPLHF
TRBJ1-2 TRBV6-5 NA NA TGTGCCAACAGTCAGGGTGGAGTAGGTGGCTACACCTTC CANSQGGVGGYTF
TRBJ1-4 TRBV4-2 NA NA TGTGCCAGCAGCCAAGATCTGGCAGGGGAGACCGAAAAACTGTTTTTT CASSQDLAGETEKLFF
TRBJ1-1 TRBV20-1 NA NA TGCAGTGCTAGACGTAACACTGAAGCTTTCTTT CSARRNTEAFF
TRBJ1-1 TRBV19 NA NA TGTGCCAGTAGGGCTAGGGGGGCTAGGACTGAAGCTTTCTTT CASRARGARTEAFF
TRBJ2-2 TRBV4-2 TRBD2 NA TGTGCCAGCAGCCTCGGGACTAGCGGAGTCACCGGGGAGCTGTTTTTT CASSLGTSGVTGELFF
TRBJ2-2 TRBV7-3 TRBD1 NA TGTGCCAGCAGCACGACCGGGACAGCTTCCACCGGGGAGCTGTTTTTT CASSTTGTASTGELFF
TRBJ1-3 TRBV4-3 NA few TGCGCCAGCAGCCAAGAGGCAGGCAGGTTCTCTGGAAACACCATATATTTT CASSQEAGRFSGNTIYF
TRBJ2-1 TRBV5-4 TRBD1 few TGTGCCAGCAGCTTGGGGCAGGGGGCCTACAATGAGCAGTTCTTC CASSLGQGAYNEQFF
TRBJ2-1 TRBV30 TRBD2 NA TGTGCCTGGAGTTCTCGGGGGGGCCCGGACAATGAGCAGTTCTTC CAWSSRGGPDNEQFF
TRBJ1-1 TRBV30 NA NA TGTGCCTGCCGCTGGGGCCTTTCGAACGCTGAAGCTTTCTTT CACRWGLSNAEAFF
TRBJ1-2 TRBV13 NA few TGTGCCAGCAGCTTAGGAAAAAGGACTAACTATGGCTACACCTTC CASSLGKRTNYGYTF
TRBJ1-1 TRBV6-5 NA NA TGTGCCAGCAGTTTAACCGGGGGCAACACTGAAGCTTTCTTT CASSLTGGNTEAFF
TRBJ2-1 TRBV11-3 TRBD2 NA TGTGCCAGCAGCTTAAGAGGACTAGCGGGGGGGTCGTACAATGAGCAGTTCTTC CASSLRGLAGGSYNEQFF
TRBJ2-7 TRBV19 NA NA TGTGCCAGTAGTATAAGTCACAGTGCCTACGAGCAGTACTTC CASSISHSAYEQYF
TRBJ1-2 TRBV4-1 NA NA TGCGCCAGCAGCCAAGACTTAGGCCTCGACTATGGCTACACCTTC CASSQDLGLDYGYTF
TRBJ1-3 TRBV9 NA NA TGTGCCAGCAGCGTAGGGACGGTCCGCTCTGGAAACACCATATATTTT CASSVGTVRSGNTIYF
TRBJ2-2 TRBV19 NA medium-sized TGTGCCAGTAGTATAGCCCGGGCGGCCGGGGAGCTGTTTTTT CASSIARAAGELFF
TRBJ1-3 TRBV5-4 NA few TGTGCCAGCAGTTCTTTCGCGCAGGTCGGAAACACCATATATTTT CASSSFAQVGNTIYF
TRBJ1-6 TRBV7-9 NA NA TGTGCCAGCAGCAGGACTTCCCGGCCCCTCCACTTT CASSRTSRPLHF
TRBJ1-3 TRBV30 NA few TGTGCCTGGAGTCCTAGCAACACCATATATTTT CAWSPSNTIYF
TRBJ2-1 TRBV9 TRBD2 NA TGTGCCAGCAGCGCCCTAGCGGGGGGCCTTTACAATGAGCAGTTCTTC CASSALAGGLYNEQFF
TRBJ1-1 TRBV19 NA NA TGTGCCAGTAGTATAGATACGGCGAACACTGAAGCTTTCTTT CASSIDTANTEAFF
TRBJ1-1 TRBV6-5 NA NA TGTGCCAGATGTCGATACATGAACACTGAAGCTTTCTTT CARCRYMNTEAFF
TRBJ1-1 TRBV18 TRBD1 NA TGTGCCAGCTCACCAAGGGACAGGGGGCGAAATACTGAAGCTTTCTTT CASSPRDRGRNTEAFF
TRBJ2-7 TRBV6-5 TRBD1 NA TGTGCCAGCAGCCTCCGGGACAGGGGGTTTTACGAGCAGTACTTC CASSLRDRGFYEQYF
TRBJ1-1 TRBV9 TRBD1 NA TGTGCCAGCAGCGTAGAGACAGGGGGCACTGAAGCTTTCTTT CASSVETGGTEAFF
TRBJ2-5 TRBV29-1 NA NA TGCAGCGCCTACATCGGGCCTGAGTGGGGCCAGTACTTC CSAYIGPEWGQYF
TRBJ2-2 TRBV27 NA NA TGTGCCAGCAGTATTACCGGGGAGCTGTTTTTT CASSITGELFF
TRBJ2-1 TRBV5-4 NA NA TGTGCCAGCAGCTTGGCAGGGTGGTCCTACAATGAGCAGTTCTTC CASSLAGWSYNEQFF
TRBJ2-5 TRBV7-9 NA NA TGTGCCAGCAGCTTAGCGTTGGGCAACGGCGAGACCCAGTACTTC CASSLALGNGETQYF
TRBJ1-6 TRBV11-3 NA NA TGTGCCAGCAGCTTAGAAGGGGGAAATTCACCCCTCCACTTT CASSLEGGNSPLHF
TRBJ1-2 TRBV7-2 NA NA TGTGCCAGCAGCTTAGCTTCCCCTTATGGCTACACCTTC CASSLASPYGYTF
TRBJ1-1 TRBV7-9 NA NA TGTGCCAGCAGCCCAGGGGCCAGGGTCGGGACTGAAGCTTTCTTT CASSPGARVGTEAFF
TRBJ1-6 TRBV27 TRBD1 few TGTGCCAGCAGTAGACAGGGCCCTAATTCACCCCTCCACTTT CASSRQGPNSPLHF
TRBJ1-1 TRBV7-2 NA once TGTGCCAGCAGCTTAACAAGGAGAAGCACTGAAGCTTTCTTT CASSLTRRSTEAFF